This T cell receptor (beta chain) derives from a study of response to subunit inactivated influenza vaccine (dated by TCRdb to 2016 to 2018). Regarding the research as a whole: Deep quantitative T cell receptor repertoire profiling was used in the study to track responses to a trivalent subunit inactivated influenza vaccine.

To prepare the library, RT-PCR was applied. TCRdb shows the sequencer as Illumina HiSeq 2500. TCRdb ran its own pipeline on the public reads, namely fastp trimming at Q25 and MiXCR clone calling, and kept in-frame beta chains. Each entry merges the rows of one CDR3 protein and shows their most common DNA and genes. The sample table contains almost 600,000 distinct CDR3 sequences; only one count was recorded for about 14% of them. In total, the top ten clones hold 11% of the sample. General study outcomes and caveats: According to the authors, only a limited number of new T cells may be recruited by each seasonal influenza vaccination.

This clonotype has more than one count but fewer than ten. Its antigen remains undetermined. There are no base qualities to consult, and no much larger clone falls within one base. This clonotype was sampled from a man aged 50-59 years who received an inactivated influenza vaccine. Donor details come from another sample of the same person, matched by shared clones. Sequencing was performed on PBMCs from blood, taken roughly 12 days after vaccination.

For the CDR3, the sequence is CASSPNREGTEAFF. The nucleotide sequence reads as follows: TGTGCCAGCTCACCAAACAGGGAGGGCACTGAAGCTTTCTTT. This receptor chain uses TRBV18 and TRBJ1-1; matching of 6 bases hints at TRBD1 as the D gene. The CDR3 spans 14 residues, from the cysteine through the phenylalanine. CDR3 DNA is the only sequence kept; it has 42 bases, read in frame from the first base. CDR1 KGHSH and CDR2 LQKENI were looked up in the germline V gene. A distance of 11 bases separates the germline ends of V and J, which lose 2 bases and 4 bases respectively.